Detailed here is one T cell receptor (beta chain). Its target is not known. Selection required adequate fresh-frozen tumor tissue plus more than two years' survival data. The record originates from a study of glioma-infiltrating T cells after dendritic cell vaccination. Germline V gene lookup returns CDR1 KGHSH and CDR2 LQKENI. The CDR3 runs to 15 residues. V dropped 1 base and J dropped 3 bases, with 7 bases sitting between them. Produced via immunoSEQ multiplex PCR; TCRdb's table is partial and in-frame only. The sample has around 62,000 clones, 82% seen once. Study-level points and caveats: The cohort had few patients with full blood and tumor sets.

The material was blood, obtained before dendritic cell vaccination. The chain links TRBV18 to TRBJ2-6; D gene unclear. The clonotype comes from a human donor with glioblastoma. CDR3 coding DNA: TGTGCCAGCTCACCACTTATTAATGGGGCCAACGTCCTGACTTTC. It translates to CASSPLINGANVLTF.